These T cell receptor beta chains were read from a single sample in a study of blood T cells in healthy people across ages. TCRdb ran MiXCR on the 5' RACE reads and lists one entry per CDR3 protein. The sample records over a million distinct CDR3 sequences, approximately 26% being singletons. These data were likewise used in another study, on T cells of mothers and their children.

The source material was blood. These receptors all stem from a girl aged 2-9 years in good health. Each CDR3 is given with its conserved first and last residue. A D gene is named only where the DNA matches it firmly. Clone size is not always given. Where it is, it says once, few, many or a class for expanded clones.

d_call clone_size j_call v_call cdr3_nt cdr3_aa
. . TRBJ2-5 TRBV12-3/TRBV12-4 TGTGCCAGCAGCCCGGGGGACGTGGTGGAGACCCAGTACTTC CASSPGDVVETQYF
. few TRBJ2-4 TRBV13 TGTGCCAGCAGTAGTATCTTTTTGGGGCCAGGGCCAAACATTCAGTACTTC CASSSIFLGPGPNIQYF
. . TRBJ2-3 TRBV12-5 TGTGCTAGTGGCCAAAACCGTGGACTCCGCACAGATACGCAGTATTTT CASGQNRGLRTDTQYF
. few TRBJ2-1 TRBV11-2 TGTGCCAGCAGCTTAGTCCCGAACGAGGAGCAGTTCTTC CASSLVPNEEQFF
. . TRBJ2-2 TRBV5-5 TGTGCCAGCAGACAGGGGGGGGACCCCGGGGAGCTGTTTTTT CASRQGGDPGELFF
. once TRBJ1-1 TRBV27 TGTGCCAGCAGCCTAGGGGACAAGGCTTTCTTT CASSLGDKAFF
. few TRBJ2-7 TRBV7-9 TGTGCCAGCAGCTCGATAGCGGAACTTTACTACGAGCAGTACTTC CASSSIAELYYEQYF
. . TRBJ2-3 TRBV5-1 TGCGCCAGCAGCTCAGGACACTCTATCACAGATACGCAGTATTTT CASSSGHSITDTQYF
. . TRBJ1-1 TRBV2 TGTGCCAGCAGTGGCGGGGGAAGGAACACTGAAGCTTTCTTT CASSGGGRNTEAFF
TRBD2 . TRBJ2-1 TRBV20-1 TGCAGTGCTAGAGCTAGCGGGAGTTTGGGCAATGAGCAGTTCTTC CSARASGSLGNEQFF
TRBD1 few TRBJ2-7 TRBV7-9 TGTGCCAGCAGCGCGGGACAGGTCTCCTACGAGCAGTACTTC CASSAGQVSYEQYF
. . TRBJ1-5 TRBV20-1 TGCAGTGCTAGGGGGGCCGGTTCCCTTAGCAATCAGCCCCAGCATTTT CSARGAGSLSNQPQHF
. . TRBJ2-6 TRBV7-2 TGTGCCAGCAGTTTCCCGGGGGGCAGGTCAAATGCTGGGGCCAACGTCCTGACTTTC CASSFPGGRSNAGANVLTF
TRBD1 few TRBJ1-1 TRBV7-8 TGTGCCAGCAGCTCCTCGACAGGGTGGGGGGAGAACACTGAAGCTTTCTTT CASSSSTGWGENTEAFF
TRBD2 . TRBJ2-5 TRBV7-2 TGTGCCAGCAGCTTAGAGGTCGGCCGGGGGGGGATATACTTC CASSLEVGRGGIYF
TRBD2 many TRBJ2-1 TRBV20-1 TGCAGCGCGCGGGGGAGCGATTACAATGAGCAGTTCTTC CSARGSDYNEQFF
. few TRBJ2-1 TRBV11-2 TGTGCCAGCAGGTACCTAGGGATTGAGCAGTTCTTC CASRYLGIEQFF
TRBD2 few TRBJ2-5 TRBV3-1 TGTGCCAGCAGGCAAAGACTAGCGGGAGGAGAGACCCAGTACTTC CASRQRLAGGETQYF
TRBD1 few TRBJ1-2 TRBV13 TGTGCCAGCAGCCCCTGGACAGGGGGCGAGGGCACCTTC CASSPWTGGEGTF
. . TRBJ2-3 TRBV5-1 TGCGCCGGCAGCTCGGAAGGGCGCACAGATACGCAGTATTTT CAGSSEGRTDTQYF
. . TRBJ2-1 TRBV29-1 TGCAGCGTTGGGCTAGCTTCCAGCTCCTACAATGAGCAGTTCTTC CSVGLASSSYNEQFF
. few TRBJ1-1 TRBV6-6 TGTGCCAGCAGTCCCAGACAGGTCGCGAACACTGAAGCTTTCTTT CASSPRQVANTEAFF
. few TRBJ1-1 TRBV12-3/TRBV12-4 TGTGCCAGCAGTTGGGGGGGGATGAACACTGAAGCTTTCTTT CASSWGGMNTEAFF
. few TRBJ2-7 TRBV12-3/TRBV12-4 TGTGCCAGCAGTTCCGGGAATACCTGCGAGCAGTACTTC CASSSGNTCEQYF
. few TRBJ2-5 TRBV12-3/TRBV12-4 TGTGCCAGCAGTAGTGGGGCGGAGACCCAGTACTTC CASSSGAETQYF
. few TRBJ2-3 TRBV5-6 TGTGCCAGCAGCTCGGGAATTCCCGCTTCGGATACGCAGTATTTT CASSSGIPASDTQYF
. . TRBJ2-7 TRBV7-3 TGTGCCAGCAGCTTAAAAGGTGCGGGCGACTACGAGCAGTACTTC CASSLKGAGDYEQYF
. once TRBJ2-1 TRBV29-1 TGCAGCGTTACCTACGGGGTAGGGTCCTACAATGAGCAGTTCTTC CSVTYGVGSYNEQFF
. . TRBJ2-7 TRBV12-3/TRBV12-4 TGTGCCAGCAGTTCCTCAGGCGGTGCCTACGGGCAGTACTTC CASSSSGGAYGQYF
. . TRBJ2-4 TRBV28 TGTGCCAGCAGTACCATGAACAGGGACATTCAGTACTTC CASSTMNRDIQYF
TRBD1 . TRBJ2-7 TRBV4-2 TGTGCCAGCAGCCAAGTCTCTGGGACAGGCTCCTACGGGCAGTACTTC CASSQVSGTGSYGQYF
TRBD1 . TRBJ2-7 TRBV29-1 TGCAGCGTGACAGGGGAGGTAGGTGAGCAGTACTTC CSVTGEVGEQYF
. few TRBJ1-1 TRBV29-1 TGCAGCGTTGTTGGGATGCAGAACACTGAAGCTTTCTTT CSVVGMQNTEAFF